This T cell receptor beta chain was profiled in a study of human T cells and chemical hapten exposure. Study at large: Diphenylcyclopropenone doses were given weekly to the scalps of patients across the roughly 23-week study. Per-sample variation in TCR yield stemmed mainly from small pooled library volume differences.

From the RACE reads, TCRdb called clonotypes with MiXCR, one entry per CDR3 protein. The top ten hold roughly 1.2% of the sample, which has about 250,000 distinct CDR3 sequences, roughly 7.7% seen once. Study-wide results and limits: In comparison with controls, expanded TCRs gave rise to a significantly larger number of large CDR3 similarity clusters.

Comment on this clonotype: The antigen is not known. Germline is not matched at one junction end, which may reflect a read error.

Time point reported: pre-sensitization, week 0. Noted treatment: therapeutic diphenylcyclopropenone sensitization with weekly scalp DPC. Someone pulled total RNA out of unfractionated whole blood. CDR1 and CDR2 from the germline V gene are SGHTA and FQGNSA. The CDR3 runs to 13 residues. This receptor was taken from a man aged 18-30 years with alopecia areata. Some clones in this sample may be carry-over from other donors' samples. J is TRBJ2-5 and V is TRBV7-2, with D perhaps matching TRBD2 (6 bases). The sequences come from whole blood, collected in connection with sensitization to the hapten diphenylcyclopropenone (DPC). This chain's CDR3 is CVSTRGLQETQYF. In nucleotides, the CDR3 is TGTGTCAGCACGCGGGGCCTTCAAGAGACCCAGTACTTC.